These T cell receptor beta chains were read from a single sample in a study of type 1 regulatory T cells. Each CDR3 protein is one row after TCRdb ran MiXCR on the reads. The sample lists fewer than 75,000 distinct CDR3 sequences, about 48% seen once, with about 2% in the top ten. No antigen is known for these receptors. The specimen was cultured non-Tr1 T cells, either the whole culture or a sorted T cell fraction (not recorded which). The receptors come from a human donor in good health. Both conserved end residues are part of each CDR3. A D gene is named only where the DNA matches it firmly. Part of the rows lack a size; the others show once, few, many or a class for expanded clones.

>NA|TRBJ2-1|TRBD2|TRBV3-1
TGTGCCAGCAGCCAGGGAACGCAACTAGCGGGGATATACAATGAGCAGTTCTTC
CASSQGTQLAGIYNEQFF
>few|TRBJ2-1|TRBD2|TRBV29-1
TGCAGCGTTGACTTGGCTAGCGGGGGGGCCGCGTTCTTC
CSVDLASGGAAFF
>few|TRBJ2-4|TRBD2|TRBV4-3
TGCGCCAGCAGCTCGCTAGCGGGGTCAGCCAAAAACATTCAGTACTTC
CASSSLAGSAKNIQYF
>NA|TRBJ2-7|TRBD1|TRBV5-1
TGCGCCAGTAGCTTGGCCCCGGACAGGGAGTACGAGCAGTACTTC
CASSLAPDREYEQYF
>few|TRBJ2-1|TRBD2|TRBV5-1
TGCGCCAGCAGCTTGTCTAGCGGGGGACCTTCCTACAATGAGCAGTTCTTC
CASSLSSGGPSYNEQFF
>few|TRBJ2-6|NA|TRBV30
TGTGCCTTTCCCCCCCTCTCTGGGGCCAACGTCCTGACTTTC
CAFPPLSGANVLTF
>NA|TRBJ1-2|NA|TRBV9
TGTGCCAGCAGCGTAGACGGGGGGGTCAAGCAAGGCTACACCTTC
CASSVDGGVKQGYTF
>NA|TRBJ1-5|TRBD1|TRBV10-3
TGTGCCATCAGTGGGGACAGGGGAAGCAATCAGCCCCAGCATTTT
CAISGDRGSNQPQHF
>few|TRBJ1-5|NA|TRBV6-1
TGTGCCAGCAGTGAGGGAGGGTCCCTCAATCAGCCCCAGCATTTT
CASSEGGSLNQPQHF
>few|TRBJ1-5|NA|TRBV29-1
TGCAGCGTTGCGGTGGGGCAGGGCTCACCCCAGCATTTT
CSVAVGQGSPQHF
>NA|TRBJ2-1|NA|TRBV20-1
TGCAGTGCTCCGGGCATCCCGGGGAGCTCCTACAATGAGCAGTTCTTC
CSAPGIPGSSYNEQFF
>few|TRBJ1-4|NA|TRBV6-6
TGTGCCAGCAGTCATGACGGGATAAATGAAAAACTGTTTTTT
CASSHDGINEKLFF
>NA|TRBJ1-1|TRBD1|TRBV4-1
TGCGCCAGCAGCCAACTTACTGGGACAGGGAACACTGAAGCTTTCTTT
CASSQLTGTGNTEAFF
>NA|TRBJ2-1|NA|TRBV11-2
TGTGCCAGCAGCGGGGGGGGGCGGAATGAGCAGTTCTTC
CASSGGGRNEQFF
>NA|TRBJ1-2|TRBD1|TRBV7-2
TGTGCCAGCAGCTTTGCGGGACAGGGCTATGGCTACACCTTC
CASSFAGQGYGYTF
>NA|TRBJ1-2|NA|TRBV29-1
TGCAGCGTTGCTCACAGGAACTATGGCTACACCTTC
CSVAHRNYGYTF
>few|TRBJ2-5|TRBD2|TRBV5-1
TGCGCCAGCAGAGGACTAGCGGGGGAGCAGACCCAGTACTTC
CASRGLAGEQTQYF
>NA|TRBJ2-3|NA|TRBV7-2
TGTGCCAGCAGCCCCTACGATATCACAGATACGCAGTATTTT
CASSPYDITDTQYF
>NA|TRBJ2-3|NA|TRBV5-4
TGTGCCAGCAGCTCGATCGCTGATACGCAGTATTTT
CASSSIADTQYF
>NA|TRBJ2-1|NA|TRBV9
TGTGCCAGCAGCGAGACGAGCCCCAGGGGCAATGAGCAGTTCTTC
CASSETSPRGNEQFF
>few|TRBJ1-2|NA|TRBV29-1
TGCAGCGGCCAAGCCACAGGTGACCGCTATGGCTACACCTTC
CSGQATGDRYGYTF
>few|TRBJ2-5|TRBD1|TRBV4-1
TGCGCCAGCAGCCAATTCCGGGACAGGGAGACCCAGTACTTC
CASSQFRDRETQYF
>few|TRBJ2-1|TRBD1|TRBV28
TGTGCCAGCAGTTCCCCCGGGACAGGGGTGGAGAATGAGCAGTTCTTC
CASSSPGTGVENEQFF
>NA|TRBJ2-5|TRBD2|TRBV24-1
TGTGCCACCAGTGATTTTGGGCTAGCGGGACAAGAGACCCAGTACTTC
CATSDFGLAGQETQYF
>NA|TRBJ2-1|TRBD1|TRBV7-2
TGTGCCAGCAGCTTCGACAGGGGCTCCTACAATGAGCAGTTCTTC
CASSFDRGSYNEQFF
>few|TRBJ1-5|NA|TRBV6-5
TGTGCCAGCAGGCAACGAGGGAATCAGCCCCAGCATTTT
CASRQRGNQPQHF
>NA|TRBJ2-5|TRBD2|TRBV3-1
TGTGCCAGCAGCCGGACTAGCGGGGCCGGCGGGAAGACCCAGTACTTC
CASSRTSGAGGKTQYF
>NA|TRBJ2-5|NA|TRBV5-1
TGCGCCAGCAGCTCCGGGGGCGGAGAGACCCAGTACTTC
CASSSGGGETQYF
>NA|TRBJ2-1|TRBD1|TRBV5-1
TGCGCCAGCAGCTTGGAGACAGGGAGCTCCTACAATGAGCAGTTCTTC
CASSLETGSSYNEQFF
>once|TRBJ2-1|NA|TRBV30
TGTGCCTGGGAGAAGACAAATGAGCAGTTCTTC
CAWEKTNEQFF
>NA|TRBJ2-2|TRBD2|TRBV7-7
TGTGCCAGCAGCCCGAGCGGGGCGGCGGCCACCCGGGAGCTGTTTTTT
CASSPSGAAATRELFF
>NA|TRBJ2-5|NA|TRBV9
TGTGCCAGCAGCGTAGGTACGGATAGCGACCTCCAAGAGACCCAGTACTTC
CASSVGTDSDLQETQYF
>NA|TRBJ2-1|NA|TRBV21-1
TGTGTCAGTGTCAGGGAAGTCACCTACAATGAGCAGTTCTTC
CVSVREVTYNEQFF
>few|TRBJ2-5|NA|TRBV2
TGTGCCAGCAGTGAATGGGCAGGAGGAGAGACCCAGTACTTC
CASSEWAGGETQYF
>NA|TRBJ2-4|TRBD2|TRBV2
TGTGCCAGCAACCCTAAAGCGGGGGGTTGGGACATTCAGTACTTC
CASNPKAGGWDIQYF
>NA|TRBJ2-1|TRBD1|TRBV10-3
TGTGCCATCATGGGACAGGCAAAAACTGGTGAGCAGTTCTTC
CAIMGQAKTGEQFF
>NA|TRBJ2-2|TRBD2|TRBV10-3
TGTGCCACGGGCCGGGGGGAGAACACCGGGGAGCTGTTTTTT
CATGRGENTGELFF
>NA|TRBJ1-1|NA|TRBV20-1
TGCAGTGCATCCCCCGCAGGGGCGTACACTGAAGCTTTCTTT
CSASPAGAYTEAFF
>NA|TRBJ2-1|TRBD1|TRBV5-1
TGCGCCAGCAGCACGGGACAGATGAACAATGAGCAGTTCTTC
CASSTGQMNNEQFF
>few|TRBJ1-2|NA|TRBV28
TGTGCCAGCAGTTTATGGGGCGCAGACCGACTATCTGGCTACACCTTC
CASSLWGADRLSGYTF
>NA|TRBJ1-3|NA|TRBV27
TGTGCCAGCAGTCCGATTCGGGACTCCAGGAAAAACACCATATATTTT
CASSPIRDSRKNTIYF
>few|TRBJ2-7|NA|TRBV28
TGTGCCAGCAGACCAACCAGGGCGCCCTACGAGCAGTACTTC
CASRPTRAPYEQYF
>NA|TRBJ1-1|TRBD1|TRBV12-3/TRBV12-4
TGTGCCAGCAGTAACCTCCGGGACAGGAACACTGAAGCTTTCTTT
CASSNLRDRNTEAFF
>once|TRBJ2-3|NA|TRBV6-2/TRBV6-3
TGTGCCAGCAGTTCTGGTCAGACATGGACAGATACGCAGTATTTT
CASSSGQTWTDTQYF
>NA|TRBJ1-5|NA|TRBV6-2/TRBV6-3
TGTGCCACCCACGCCTCGCTTTTCCAGCCCCAGCATTTT
CATHASLFQPQHF
>NA|TRBJ2-7|TRBD1|TRBV5-1
TGCGCCAGCAGCTTGGCCTTTTCGGGACAGGGAAACTACGAGCAGTACTTC
CASSLAFSGQGNYEQYF
>few|TRBJ2-3|TRBD2|TRBV4-3
TGCGCCAGCAGCCGAGGACTAGCGGGAGGGCCTAGCACAGATACGCAGTATTTT
CASSRGLAGGPSTDTQYF
>NA|TRBJ2-7|NA|TRBV5-4
TGTGCCAGCAGCTTGGACAGGGGGGAGGGGCAGTACTTC
CASSLDRGEGQYF
>once|TRBJ2-2|NA|TRBV7-3
TGTGCCAGCAGCTTAACCGCTAGGGCCGGGGAGCTGTTTTTT
CASSLTARAGELFF
>NA|TRBJ2-1|TRBD2|TRBV4-1
TGCGCCAGCAGCCACATCGGACTAGCGGGGAGAAAAGGGGGTTACAATGAGCAGTTCTTC
CASSHIGLAGRKGGYNEQFF
>NA|TRBJ1-2|TRBD1|TRBV12-3/TRBV12-4
TGTGCCAGCAGTTCCGGGACAGGGCATCGGGGCTACACCTTC
CASSSGTGHRGYTF
>NA|TRBJ2-2|NA|TRBV5-6
TGTGCCAGCAGCTTCTACGGGGAGCTGTTTTTT
CASSFYGELFF
>few|TRBJ2-4|NA|TRBV6-2/TRBV6-3
TGTGCCAGCAGGCAGACTGAAGCCAAAAACATTCAGTACTTC
CASRQTEAKNIQYF
>few|TRBJ2-1|NA|TRBV15
TGTGCCACCAGTATCCGACAGGCCTCCTACAATGAGCAGTTCTTC
CATSIRQASYNEQFF
>NA|TRBJ1-4|NA|TRBV20-1
TGCAGTGCTAGGCTGGGCTTTTCGGCTAATGAAAAACTGTTTTTT
CSARLGFSANEKLFF